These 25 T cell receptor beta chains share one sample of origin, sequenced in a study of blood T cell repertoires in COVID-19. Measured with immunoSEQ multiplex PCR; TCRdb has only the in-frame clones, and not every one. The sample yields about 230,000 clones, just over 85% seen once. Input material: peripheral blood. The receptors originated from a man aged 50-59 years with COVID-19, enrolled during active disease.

CDR3 nucleotides: TGTGCCACCAGCAGAACTCCTCCCTCTGGAAACACCATATATTTT. This codes for CATSRTPPSGNTIYF. The V call is TRBV15, the J call TRBJ1-3; D not resolved. CDR1 and CDR2 (germline): LNHNV, YYDKDF (reference sequence). Trimming cost V 2 bases and J 0 bases, with 8 bases left between them. The CDR3 has 15 residues.

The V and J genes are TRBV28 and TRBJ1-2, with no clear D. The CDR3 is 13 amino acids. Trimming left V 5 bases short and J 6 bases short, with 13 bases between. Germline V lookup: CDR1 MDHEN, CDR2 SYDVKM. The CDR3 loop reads CASSVAGRDGYTF. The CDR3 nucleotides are TGTGCCAGCAGTGTAGCGGGAAGGGATGGCTACACCTTC.

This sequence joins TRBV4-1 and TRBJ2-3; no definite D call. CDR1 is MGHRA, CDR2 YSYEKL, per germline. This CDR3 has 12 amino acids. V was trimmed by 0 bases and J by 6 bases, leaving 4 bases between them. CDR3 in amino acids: CASSQEADTQYF. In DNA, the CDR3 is TGCGCCAGCAGCCAAGAAGCTGATACGCAGTATTTT.

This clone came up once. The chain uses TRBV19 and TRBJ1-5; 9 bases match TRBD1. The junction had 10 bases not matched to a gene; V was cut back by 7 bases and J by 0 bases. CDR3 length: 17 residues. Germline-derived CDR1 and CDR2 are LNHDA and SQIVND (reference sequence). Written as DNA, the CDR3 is TGTGCCAGTACCTTGGACAGGGGATCCTATAGCAATCAGCCCCAGCATTTT. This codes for CASTLDRGSYSNQPQHF.

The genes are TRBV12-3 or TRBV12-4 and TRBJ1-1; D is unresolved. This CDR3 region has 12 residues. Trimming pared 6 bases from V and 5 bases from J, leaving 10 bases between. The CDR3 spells CASRRSGTEAFF. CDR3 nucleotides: TGTGCCAGCAGGCGGAGTGGGACTGAAGCTTTCTTT.

The CDR3 sequence is CATSDFSPGTGAEWHYNSPLHF. CDR3 in DNA: TGTGCCACCAGTGATTTTTCTCCCGGGACAGGGGCTGAATGGCACTATAATTCACCCCTCCACTTT. The chain employs TRBV24-1 and TRBJ1-6; the match to TRBD1 covers 10 bases. The CDR3 contains 22 residues. Germline V gene data show CDR1 as KGHDR and CDR2 as SFDVKD. The V gene end was trimmed by 1 base and the J gene end by 3 bases; junction bases not matched to a gene: 17.

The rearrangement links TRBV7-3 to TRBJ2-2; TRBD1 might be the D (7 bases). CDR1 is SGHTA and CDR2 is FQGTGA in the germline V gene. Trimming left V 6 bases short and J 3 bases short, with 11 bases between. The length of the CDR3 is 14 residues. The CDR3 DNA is TGTGCCAGCAGACTCAGGGGGGACACCGGGGAGCTGTTTTTT. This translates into CASRLRGDTGELFF.

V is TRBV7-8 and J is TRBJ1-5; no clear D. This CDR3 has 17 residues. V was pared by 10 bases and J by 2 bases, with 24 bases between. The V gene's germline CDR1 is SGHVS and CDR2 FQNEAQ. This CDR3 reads CATLLGALSPGNQPQHF. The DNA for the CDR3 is TGTGCCACCCTCCTCGGAGCACTCTCCCCGGGCAATCAGCCCCAGCATTTT.

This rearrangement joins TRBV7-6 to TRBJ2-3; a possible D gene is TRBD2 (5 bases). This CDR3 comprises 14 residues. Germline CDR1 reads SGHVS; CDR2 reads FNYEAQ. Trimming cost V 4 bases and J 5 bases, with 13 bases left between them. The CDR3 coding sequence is TGTGCCAGCAGCTCGAGCGGCTCCGGAGATACGCAGTATTTT. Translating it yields CASSSSGSGDTQYF.

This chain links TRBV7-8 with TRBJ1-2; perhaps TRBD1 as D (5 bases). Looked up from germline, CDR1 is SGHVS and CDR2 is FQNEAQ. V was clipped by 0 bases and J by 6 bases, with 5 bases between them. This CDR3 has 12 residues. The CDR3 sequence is CASSLAGDGYTF. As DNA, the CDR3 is TGTGCCAGCAGCTTAGCAGGGGATGGCTACACCTTC.

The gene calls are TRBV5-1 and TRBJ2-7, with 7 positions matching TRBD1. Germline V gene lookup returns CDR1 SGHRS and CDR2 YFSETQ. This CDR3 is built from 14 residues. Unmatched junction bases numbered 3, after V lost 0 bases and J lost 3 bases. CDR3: CASSLVQGSYEQYF. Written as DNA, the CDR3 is TGCGCCAGCAGCTTGGTACAGGGGAGCTACGAGCAGTACTTC.

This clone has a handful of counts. The CDR3 spells CASSPQGFYGYTF. The CDR3 region has the DNA TGTGCCAGCAGCCCACAGGGATTCTATGGCTACACCTTC. The V call is TRBV3-1 (or the pseudogene TRBV3-2), the J call TRBJ1-2; a weak D match, TRBD1 (6 bases). The CDR3 is 13 residues long. Germline lookup yields CDR1 LGHDT and CDR2 YNNKEL (reference sequence). With 4 bases removed from V and 4 bases from J, the gap between germline ends came to 10 bases.

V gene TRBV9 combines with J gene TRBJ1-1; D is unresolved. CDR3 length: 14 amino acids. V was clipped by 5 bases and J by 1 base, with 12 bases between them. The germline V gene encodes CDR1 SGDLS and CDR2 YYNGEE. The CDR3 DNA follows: TGTGCCAGCAGTCAAGCGGCACCGAACACTGAAGCTTTCTTT. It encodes CASSQAAPNTEAFF.

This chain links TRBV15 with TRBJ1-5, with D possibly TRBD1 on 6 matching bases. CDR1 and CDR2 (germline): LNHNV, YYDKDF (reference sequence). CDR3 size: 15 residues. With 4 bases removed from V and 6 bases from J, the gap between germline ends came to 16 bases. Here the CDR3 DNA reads TGTGCCACCAGCACTCAACCACTGGACAGTCAGCCCCAGCATTTT. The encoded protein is CATSTQPLDSQPQHF.

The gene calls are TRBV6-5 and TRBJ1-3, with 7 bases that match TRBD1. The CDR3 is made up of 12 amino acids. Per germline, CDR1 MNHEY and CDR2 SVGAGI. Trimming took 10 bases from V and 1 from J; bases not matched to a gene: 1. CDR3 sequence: CATTGSGNTIYF. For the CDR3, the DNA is TGTGCCACGACAGGGTCTGGAAACACCATATATTTT.

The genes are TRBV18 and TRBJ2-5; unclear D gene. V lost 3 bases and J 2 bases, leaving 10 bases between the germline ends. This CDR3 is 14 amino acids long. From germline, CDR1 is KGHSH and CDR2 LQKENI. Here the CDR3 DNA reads TGTGCCAGCTCACCGCCGACCAGGCAAGAGACCCAGTACTTC. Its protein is CASSPPTRQETQYF.

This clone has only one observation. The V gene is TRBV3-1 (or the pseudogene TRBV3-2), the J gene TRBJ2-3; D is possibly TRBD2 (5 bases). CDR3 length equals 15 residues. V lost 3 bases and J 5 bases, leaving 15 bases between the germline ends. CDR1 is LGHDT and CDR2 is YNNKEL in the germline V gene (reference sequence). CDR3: CASSQGKGRGDTQYF. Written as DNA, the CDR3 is TGTGCCAGCAGCCAGGGGAAAGGACGGGGAGATACGCAGTATTTT.

CDR3 loop: CASSLGYRSSYNSPLHF. CDR3 nucleotides: TGCGCCAGCAGCTTGGGGTATCGGAGCTCCTATAATTCACCCCTCCACTTT. The rearrangement links TRBV5-1 to TRBJ1-6; D is unresolved. This CDR3 region has 17 residues. CDR1 and CDR2 from the germline V gene are SGHRS and YFSETQ. Trimming removed 0 bases at V and 0 bases at J, with 10 bases between.

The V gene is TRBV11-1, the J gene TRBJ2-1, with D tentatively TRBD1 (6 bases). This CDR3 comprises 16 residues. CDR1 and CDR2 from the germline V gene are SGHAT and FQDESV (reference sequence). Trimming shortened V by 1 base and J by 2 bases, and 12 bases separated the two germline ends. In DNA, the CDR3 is TGTGCCAGCAGCTTAGGGGCAGGGGTGACCTACAATGAGCAGTTCTTC. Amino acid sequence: CASSLGAGVTYNEQFF.

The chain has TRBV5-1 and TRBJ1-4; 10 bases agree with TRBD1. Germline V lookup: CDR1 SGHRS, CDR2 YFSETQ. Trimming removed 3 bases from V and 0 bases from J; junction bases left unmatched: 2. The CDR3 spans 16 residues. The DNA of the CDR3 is TGCGCCAGCAGCTCAGGACAGGGGGCAACTAATGAAAAACTGTTTTTT. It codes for CASSSGQGATNEKLFF.

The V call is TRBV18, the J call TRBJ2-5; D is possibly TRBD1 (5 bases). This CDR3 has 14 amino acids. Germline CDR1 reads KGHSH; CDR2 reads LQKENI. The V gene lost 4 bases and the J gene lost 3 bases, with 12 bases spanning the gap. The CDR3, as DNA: TGTGCCAGCTCACTCAGGGTCCGGGAAGAGACCCAGTACTTC. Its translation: CASSLRVREETQYF.

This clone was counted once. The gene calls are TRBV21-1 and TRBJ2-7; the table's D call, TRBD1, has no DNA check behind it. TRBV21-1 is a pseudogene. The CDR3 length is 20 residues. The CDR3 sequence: CASTKEFYVSIWQGGYEQYF. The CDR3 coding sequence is TGTGCCAGCACCAAAGAATTTTACGTATCCATTTGGCAGGGTGGCTACGAGCAGTACTTC.

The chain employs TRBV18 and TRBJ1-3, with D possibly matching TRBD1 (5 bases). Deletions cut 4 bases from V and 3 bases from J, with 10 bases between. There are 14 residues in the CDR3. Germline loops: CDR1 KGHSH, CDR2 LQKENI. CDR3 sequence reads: CASSLRDFGNTIYF. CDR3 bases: TGTGCCAGCTCACTCAGGGATTTTGGAAACACCATATATTTT.

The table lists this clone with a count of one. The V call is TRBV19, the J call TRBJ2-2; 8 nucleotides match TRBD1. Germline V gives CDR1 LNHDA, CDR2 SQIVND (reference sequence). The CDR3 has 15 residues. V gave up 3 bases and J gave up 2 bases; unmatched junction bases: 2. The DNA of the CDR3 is TGTGCCAGTAGTATCGGACAGGGTAACACCGGGGAGCTGTTTTTT. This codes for CASSIGQGNTGELFF.

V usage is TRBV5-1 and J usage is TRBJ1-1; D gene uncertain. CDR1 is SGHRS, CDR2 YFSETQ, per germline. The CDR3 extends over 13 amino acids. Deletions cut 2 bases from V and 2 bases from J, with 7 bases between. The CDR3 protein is CASSLTDNTEAFF. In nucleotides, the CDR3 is TGCGCCAGCAGCTTAACAGATAACACTGAAGCTTTCTTT.